This TCR beta chain is from a study of blood T cell repertoires in COVID-19. Germline loops: CDR1 SGHTA, CDR2 FQGNSA. The CDR3 is made up of 17 amino acids. With 2 bases clipped from V and 2 bases from J, the junction kept 8 bases outside the gene matches. Per the authors' pipeline: Reference gene primers were amplified, and this amplification served to estimate nucleated cell counts. The data were produced by immunoSEQ multiplex PCR, yet TCRdb's version contains in-frame clones alone and is incomplete. V and J calls and clone size are as listed in that table; D and trimming were resolved from the DNA. This sample yields approximately 120,000 clones, of which roughly 75% are seen a single time; almost 4.5% belongs to the top ten.

The gene calls are TRBV7-2 and TRBJ2-7; 11 nucleotides align to TRBD2. The receptor was isolated from a human donor in a cohort sampled during active or convalescent COVID-19. The source material was peripheral blood. CDR3 DNA: TGTGCCAGCAGCTTAAAGACTAGCGGGAAGCCTACCTACGAGCAGTACTTC. Protein: CASSLKTSGKPTYEQYF.